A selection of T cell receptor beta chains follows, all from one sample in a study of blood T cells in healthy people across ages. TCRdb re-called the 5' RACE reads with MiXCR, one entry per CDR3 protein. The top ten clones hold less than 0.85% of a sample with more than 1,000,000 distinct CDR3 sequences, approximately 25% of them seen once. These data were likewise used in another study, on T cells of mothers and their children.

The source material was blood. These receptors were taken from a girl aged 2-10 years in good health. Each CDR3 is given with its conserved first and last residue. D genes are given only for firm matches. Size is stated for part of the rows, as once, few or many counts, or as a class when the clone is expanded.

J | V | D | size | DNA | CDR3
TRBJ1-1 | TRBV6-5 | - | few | TGTGCCAGCAGTTATAGGGCAGTGAACACTGAAGCTTTCTTT | CASSYRAVNTEAFF
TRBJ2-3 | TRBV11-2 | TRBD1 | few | TGTGCCAGCAGCTTAGAAGTGACAGGGGTAACAGATACGCAGTATTTT | CASSLEVTGVTDTQYF
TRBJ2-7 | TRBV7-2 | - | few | TGTGCCAGCAGCTTGATCAGCGGCTCCTACGAGCAGTACTTC | CASSLISGSYEQYF
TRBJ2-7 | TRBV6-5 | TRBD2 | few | TGTGCCAGCAGTTCACGGCTAGCGGGAGGGCGGTCCTACGAGCAGTACTTC | CASSSRLAGGRSYEQYF
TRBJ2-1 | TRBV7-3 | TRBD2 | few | TGTGCCAGCAGCTTAAAGCGGGGGGAGTTAAATGAGCAGTTCTTC | CASSLKRGELNEQFF
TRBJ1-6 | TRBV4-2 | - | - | TGTGCCAGCAGCCAAGAGTTCAGGTTCGGCTCACCCCTCCACTTT | CASSQEFRFGSPLHF
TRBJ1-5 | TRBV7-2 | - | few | TGTGCCAGCAGCTTAGCAGGGGGGGTCAATCAGCCCCAGCATTTT | CASSLAGGVNQPQHF
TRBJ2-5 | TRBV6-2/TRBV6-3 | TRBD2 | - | TGTGCCAGCAGTTACTCCGCCGGCGGGGGGGTGGAGACCCAGTACTTC | CASSYSAGGGVETQYF
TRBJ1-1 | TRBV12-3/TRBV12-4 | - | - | TGTGCCAGCAGTTTCGGGGAGAGCACTGAAGCTTTCTTT | CASSFGESTEAFF
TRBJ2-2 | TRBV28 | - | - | TGTGCCAGCAGTTTCATAGGGGCGAACACCGGGGAGCTGTTTTTT | CASSFIGANTGELFF
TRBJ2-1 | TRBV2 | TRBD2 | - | TGTGCCAGCACCGGATTCGGACTAGGGGATGAGCAGTTCTTC | CASTGFGLGDEQFF
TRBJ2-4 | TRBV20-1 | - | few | TGCAGTGCTCGAGACTATCTTCAGGGTGTTGACATTCAGTACTTC | CSARDYLQGVDIQYF
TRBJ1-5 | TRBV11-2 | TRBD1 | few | TGTGCCAGCAGCCGGGACAGCACGGGACAGCCCCAGCATTTT | CASSRDSTGQPQHF
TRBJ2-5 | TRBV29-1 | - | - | TGCAGCGGTGTAGTGGAAGAGACCCAGTACTTC | CSGVVEETQYF
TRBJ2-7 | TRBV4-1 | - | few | TGCGCCAGCAGCCAAGATCATGTCTACGAGCAGTACTTC | CASSQDHVYEQYF
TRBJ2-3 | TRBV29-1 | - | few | TGCAGCGTTGAGGGCGACAGTGTTAATGGGGATACGCAGTATTTT | CSVEGDSVNGDTQYF
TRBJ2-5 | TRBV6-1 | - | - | TGTGCCAGCAGTCAAGGTCCCGGTCCCCGCGAAGAGACCCAGTACTTC | CASSQGPGPREETQYF
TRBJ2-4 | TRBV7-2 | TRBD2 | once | TGTGCCAGCAGCTTAAATGGGGCGGGAGCGGCCAAAAACATTCAGTACTTC | CASSLNGAGAAKNIQYF
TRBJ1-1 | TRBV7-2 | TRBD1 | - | TGTGCCAGCAGCCCGGGACAGGGGTTTTTGGGCACTGAAGCTTTCTTT | CASSPGQGFLGTEAFF
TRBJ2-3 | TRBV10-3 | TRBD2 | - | TGTGCCATCGAAGGAGCGGGGACAGATACGCAGTATTTT | CAIEGAGTDTQYF
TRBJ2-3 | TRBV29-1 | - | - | TGCAGCGTTGAAGGCGGGACCACAGATACGCAGTATTTT | CSVEGGTTDTQYF
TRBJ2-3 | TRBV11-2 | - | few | TGTGCCAGCAGCTTAGATCCTCGGGATACGCAGTATTTT | CASSLDPRDTQYF
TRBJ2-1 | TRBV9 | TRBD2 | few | TGTGCCAGCAGCGCACCCGGGACTAGCGGGGGTGAGCAGTTCTTC | CASSAPGTSGGEQFF
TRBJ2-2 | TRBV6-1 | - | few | TGTGCCAGCAGTGGAGTTGAGTTCGGGGGAACCGGGGAGCTGTTTTTT | CASSGVEFGGTGELFF
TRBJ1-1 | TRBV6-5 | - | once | TGTGCCAGCAGTTCTAAGAACACTCAAGCTTTCTTT | CASSSKNTQAFF
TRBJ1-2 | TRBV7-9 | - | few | TGTGCCAGCAGCTCCCATAGGGCCAACTATGGCTACACCTTC | CASSSHRANYGYTF
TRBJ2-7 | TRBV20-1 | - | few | TGCAGTGCTACAACTGGGCGTGGGTACGAGCAGTACTTC | CSATTGRGYEQYF
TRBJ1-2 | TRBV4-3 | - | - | TGCGCCAGCAGCCAAGACCGGGACACCTCTAACTATGGCTACACCTTC | CASSQDRDTSNYGYTF
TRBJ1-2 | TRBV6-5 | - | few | TGTGCCAGCACTCCGCTGAGGCAAAACTATGGCTACACCTTC | CASTPLRQNYGYTF
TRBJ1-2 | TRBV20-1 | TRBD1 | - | TGCAGTGCTGCCCGGACAGGGCTATCTAACTATGGCTACACCTTC | CSAARTGLSNYGYTF
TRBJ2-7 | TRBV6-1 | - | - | TGTGCCAGCAGTGAATTCCGCGACTACGATGATTCCGAGCAGTACTTC | CASSEFRDYDDSEQYF
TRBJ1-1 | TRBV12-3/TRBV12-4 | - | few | TGTGCCAGCAGTTTGGCCCCCAGGGGGAACACTGAAGCTTTCTTT | CASSLAPRGNTEAFF
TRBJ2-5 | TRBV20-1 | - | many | TGCAGTGCACTAAACCGGGACCACCAAGAGACCCAGTACTTC | CSALNRDHQETQYF
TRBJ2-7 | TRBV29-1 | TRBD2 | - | TGCAGCGTTCGAAGACTAGCGGGAGTCACCGACGAGCAGTACTTC | CSVRRLAGVTDEQYF
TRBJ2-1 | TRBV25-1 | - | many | TGTGCCAGCGGCTCGGATGAGCAGTTCTTC | CASGSDEQFF
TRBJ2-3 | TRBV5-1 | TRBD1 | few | TGCGCCAGCAGCCCCGGGACAGGGGGCGCAACAGATACGCAGTATTTT | CASSPGTGGATDTQYF
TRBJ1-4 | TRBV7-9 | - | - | TGTGCCAGCACCCCGCCCGGGGATGTAAAACTGTTTTTT | CASTPPGDVKLFF
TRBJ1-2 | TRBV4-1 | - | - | TGCGCCAGCAGCCAACCATCGACCACAGGGAAACGTGGCTACACCTTC | CASSQPSTTGKRGYTF
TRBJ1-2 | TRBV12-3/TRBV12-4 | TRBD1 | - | TGTGCCAGTACGACAGGGGGGAGACATGGCTACACCTTC | CASTTGGRHGYTF
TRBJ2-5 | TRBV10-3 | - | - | TGTGCCATCAGTGAGTCGCGAGAGGGGGAGCAGTACTTC | CAISESREGEQYF
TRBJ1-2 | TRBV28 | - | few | TGTGCCAGCAGTTTCATAAGGAATAACTATGGCTACACCTTC | CASSFIRNNYGYTF